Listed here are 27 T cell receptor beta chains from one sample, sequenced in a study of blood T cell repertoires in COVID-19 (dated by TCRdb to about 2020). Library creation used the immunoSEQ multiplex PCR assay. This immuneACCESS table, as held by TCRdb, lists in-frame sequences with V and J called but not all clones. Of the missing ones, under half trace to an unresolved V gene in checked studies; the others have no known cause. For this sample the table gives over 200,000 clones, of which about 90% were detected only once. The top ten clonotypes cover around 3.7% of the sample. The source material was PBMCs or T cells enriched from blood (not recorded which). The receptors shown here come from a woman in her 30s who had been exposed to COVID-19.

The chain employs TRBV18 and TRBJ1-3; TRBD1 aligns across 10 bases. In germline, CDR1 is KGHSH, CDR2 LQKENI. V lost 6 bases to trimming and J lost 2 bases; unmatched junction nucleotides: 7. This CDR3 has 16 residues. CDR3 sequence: CASSPGQGTPGNTIYF. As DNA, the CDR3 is TGTGCCAGCTCCCCGGGACAGGGGACCCCTGGAAACACCATATATTTT.

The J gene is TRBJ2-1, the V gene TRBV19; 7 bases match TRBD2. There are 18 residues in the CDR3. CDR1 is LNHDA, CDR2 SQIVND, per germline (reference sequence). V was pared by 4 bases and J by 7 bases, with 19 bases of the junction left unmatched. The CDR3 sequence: CASSKSAVTATSLNEQFF. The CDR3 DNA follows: TGTGCCAGTAGTAAATCTGCTGTCACAGCGACTAGCCTGAATGAGCAGTTCTTC.

The CDR3 loop is CASSQSGGLNQPQHF. The CDR3 nucleotides read TGTGCCAGCAGCCAATCGGGCGGGCTCAATCAGCCCCAGCATTTT. V and J are TRBV16 and TRBJ1-5; no firm D call. V was trimmed by 0 bases and J by 3 bases, leaving 9 bases between them. In germline, CDR1 is KGHSY, CDR2 FQNENV. This CDR3 region has 15 residues.

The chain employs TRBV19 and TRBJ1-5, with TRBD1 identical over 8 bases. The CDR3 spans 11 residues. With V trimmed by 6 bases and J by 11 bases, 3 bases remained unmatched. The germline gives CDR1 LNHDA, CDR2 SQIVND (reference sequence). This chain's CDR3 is CASSRTGTQHF. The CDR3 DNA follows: TGTGCCAGTAGCCGGACAGGGACCCAGCATTTT. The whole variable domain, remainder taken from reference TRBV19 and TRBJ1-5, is DGGITQSPKYLFRKEGQNVTLSCEQNLNHDAMYWYRQDPGQGLRLIYYSQIVNDFQKGDIAEGYSVSREKKESFPLTVTSAQKNPTAFYLCASSRTGTQHFGDGTRLSIL.

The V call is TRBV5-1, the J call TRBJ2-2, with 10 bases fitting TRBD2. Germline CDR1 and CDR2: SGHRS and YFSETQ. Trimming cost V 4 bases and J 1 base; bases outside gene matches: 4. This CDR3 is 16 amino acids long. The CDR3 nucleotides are TGCGCCAGCAGCATAAGCGGGAGGGAGAACACCGGGGAGCTGTTTTTT. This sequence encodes CASSISGRENTGELFF. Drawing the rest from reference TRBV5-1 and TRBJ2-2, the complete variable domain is KAGVTQTPRYLIKTRGQQVTLSCSPISGHRSVSWYQQTPGQGLQFLFEYFSETQRNKGNFPGRFSGRQFSNSRSEMNVSTLELGDSALYLCASSISGRENTGELFFGEGSRLTVL.

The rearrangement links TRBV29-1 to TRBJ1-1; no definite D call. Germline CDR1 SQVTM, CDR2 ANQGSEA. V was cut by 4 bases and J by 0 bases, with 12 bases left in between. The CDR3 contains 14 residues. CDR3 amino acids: CSVVGGKMNTEAFF. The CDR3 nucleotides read TGCAGCGTTGTGGGAGGGAAGATGAACACTGAAGCTTTCTTT.

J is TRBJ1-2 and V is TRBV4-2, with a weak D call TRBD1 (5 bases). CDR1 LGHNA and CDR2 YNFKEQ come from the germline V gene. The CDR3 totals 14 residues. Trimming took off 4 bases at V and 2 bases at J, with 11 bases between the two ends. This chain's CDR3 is CASSPAQANYGYTF. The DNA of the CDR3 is TGTGCCAGCAGCCCGGCACAGGCAAACTATGGCTACACCTTC.

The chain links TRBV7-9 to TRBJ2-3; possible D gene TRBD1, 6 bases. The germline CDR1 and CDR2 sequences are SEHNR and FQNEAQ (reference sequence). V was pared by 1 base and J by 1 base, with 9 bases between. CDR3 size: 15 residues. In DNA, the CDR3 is TGTGCCAGCAGCTTAGACGCAGGGGGCACAGATACGCAGTATTTT. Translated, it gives CASSLDAGGTDTQYF.

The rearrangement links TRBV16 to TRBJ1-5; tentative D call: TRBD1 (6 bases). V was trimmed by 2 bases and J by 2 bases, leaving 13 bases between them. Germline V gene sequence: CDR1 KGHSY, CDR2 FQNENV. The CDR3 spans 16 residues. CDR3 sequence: CASSQAQGMGNQPQHF. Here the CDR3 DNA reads TGTGCCAGCAGCCAAGCACAGGGTATGGGCAATCAGCCCCAGCATTTT. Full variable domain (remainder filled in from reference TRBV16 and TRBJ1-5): GEEVAQTPKHLVRGEGQKAKLYCAPIKGHSYVFWYQQVLKNEFKFLISFQNENVFDETGMPKERFSAKCLPNSPCSLEIQATKLEDSAVYFCASSQAQGMGNQPQHFGDGTRLSIL.

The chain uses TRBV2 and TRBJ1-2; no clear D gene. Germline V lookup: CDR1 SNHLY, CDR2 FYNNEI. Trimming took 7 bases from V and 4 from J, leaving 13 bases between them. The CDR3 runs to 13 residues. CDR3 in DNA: TGTGCCAGCATCCAGGACTCCTTCTATGGCTACACCTTC. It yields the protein CASIQDSFYGYTF.

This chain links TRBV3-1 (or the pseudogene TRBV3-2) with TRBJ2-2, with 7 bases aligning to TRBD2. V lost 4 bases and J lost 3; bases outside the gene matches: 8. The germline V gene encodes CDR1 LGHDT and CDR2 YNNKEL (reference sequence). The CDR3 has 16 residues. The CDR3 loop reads CASSRRGSRDTGELFF. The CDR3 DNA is TGTGCCAGCAGCCGGCGCGGGAGTAGGGACACCGGGGAGCTGTTTTTT.

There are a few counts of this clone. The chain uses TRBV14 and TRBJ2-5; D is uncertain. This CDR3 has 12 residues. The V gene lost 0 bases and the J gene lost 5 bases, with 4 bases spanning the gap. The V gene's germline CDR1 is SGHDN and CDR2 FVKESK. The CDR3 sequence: CASSQEAETQYF. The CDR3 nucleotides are TGTGCCAGCAGCCAAGAAGCGGAGACCCAGTACTTC.

The CDR3 spells CASSTPGEASGAYNEQFF. The CDR3 bases are TGTGCCAGCAGCACCCCCGGCGAGGCTAGCGGGGCCTACAATGAGCAGTTCTTC. The J gene is TRBJ2-1, the V gene TRBV9, with 9 bases that match TRBD2. The CDR3 has 18 amino acids. V shed 4 bases, J shed 2 bases, and the junction held 13 bases outside the gene matches. Germline V gives CDR1 SGDLS, CDR2 YYNGEE.

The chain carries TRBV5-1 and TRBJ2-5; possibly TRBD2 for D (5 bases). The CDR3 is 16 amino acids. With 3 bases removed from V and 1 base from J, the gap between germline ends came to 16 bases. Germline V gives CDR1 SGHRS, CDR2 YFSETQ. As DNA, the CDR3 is TGCGCCAGCAGCTCCCAAACCGGGGTATTCCAAGAGACCCAGTACTTC. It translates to CASSSQTGVFQETQYF.

The CDR3 DNA is TGCGCCAGCAGCCAAGAACAGGGGGCGAACACAGATACGCAGTATTTT. It yields the protein CASSQEQGANTDTQYF. The genes are TRBV4-1 and TRBJ2-3, with 9 bases identical to TRBD1. CDR1 is MGHRA, CDR2 YSYEKL, per germline. The CDR3 is 16 amino acids. The junction had 3 bases not matched to a gene; V was cut back by 0 bases and J by 2 bases.

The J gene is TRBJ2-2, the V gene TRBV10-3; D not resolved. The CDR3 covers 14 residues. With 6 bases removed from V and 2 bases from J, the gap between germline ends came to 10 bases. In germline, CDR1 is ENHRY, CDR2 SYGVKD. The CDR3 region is CAIRKRLNTGELFF. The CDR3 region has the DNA TGTGCCATCAGGAAGAGGTTAAACACCGGGGAGCTGTTTTTT.

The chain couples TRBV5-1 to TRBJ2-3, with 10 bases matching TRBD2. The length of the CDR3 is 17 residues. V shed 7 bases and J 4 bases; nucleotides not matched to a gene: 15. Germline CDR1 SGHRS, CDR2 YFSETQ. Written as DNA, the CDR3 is TGCGCCAGCTCTCTGACGCTAGCGGGAGCTGGTTCAGATACGCAGTATTTT. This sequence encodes CASSLTLAGAGSDTQYF. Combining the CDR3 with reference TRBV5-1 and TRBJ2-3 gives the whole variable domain KAGVTQTPRYLIKTRGQQVTLSCSPISGHRSVSWYQQTPGQGLQFLFEYFSETQRNKGNFPGRFSGRQFSNSRSEMNVSTLELGDSALYLCASSLTLAGAGSDTQYFGPGTRLTVL.

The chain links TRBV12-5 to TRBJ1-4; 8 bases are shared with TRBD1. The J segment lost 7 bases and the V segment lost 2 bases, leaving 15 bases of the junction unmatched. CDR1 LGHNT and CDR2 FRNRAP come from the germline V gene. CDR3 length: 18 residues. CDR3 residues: CASGLLQGGQSKVEKLFF. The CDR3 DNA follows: TGTGCTAGTGGTTTGTTACAGGGGGGACAGTCGAAGGTTGAAAAACTGTTTTTT.

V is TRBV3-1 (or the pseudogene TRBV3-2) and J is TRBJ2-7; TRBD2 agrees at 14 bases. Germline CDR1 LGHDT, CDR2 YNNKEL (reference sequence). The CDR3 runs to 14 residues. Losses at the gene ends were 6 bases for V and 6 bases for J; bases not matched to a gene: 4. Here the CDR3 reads CASSPGLAGGEQYF. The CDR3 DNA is TGTGCCAGCAGTCCCGGACTAGCGGGAGGCGAGCAGTACTTC.

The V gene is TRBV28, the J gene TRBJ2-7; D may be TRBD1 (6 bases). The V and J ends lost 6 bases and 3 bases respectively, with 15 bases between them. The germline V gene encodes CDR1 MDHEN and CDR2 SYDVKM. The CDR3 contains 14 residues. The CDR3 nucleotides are TGTGCCAGCAGAAGTCCGGGACAATACTACGAGCAGTACTTC. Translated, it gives CASRSPGQYYEQYF.

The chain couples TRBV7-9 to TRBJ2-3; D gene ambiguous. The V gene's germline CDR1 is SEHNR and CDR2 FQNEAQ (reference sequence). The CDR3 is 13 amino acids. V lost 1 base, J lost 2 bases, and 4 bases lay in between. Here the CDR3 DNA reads TGTGCCAGCAGCTTAGACAACACAGATACGCAGTATTTT. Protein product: CASSLDNTDTQYF.

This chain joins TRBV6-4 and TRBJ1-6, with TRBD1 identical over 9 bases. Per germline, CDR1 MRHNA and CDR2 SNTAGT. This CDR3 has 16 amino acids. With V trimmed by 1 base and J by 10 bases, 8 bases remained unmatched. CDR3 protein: CASSDYTGGASSPLHF. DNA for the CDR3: TGTGCCAGCAGTGACTACACAGGGGGCGCGTCCTCACCCCTCCACTTT.

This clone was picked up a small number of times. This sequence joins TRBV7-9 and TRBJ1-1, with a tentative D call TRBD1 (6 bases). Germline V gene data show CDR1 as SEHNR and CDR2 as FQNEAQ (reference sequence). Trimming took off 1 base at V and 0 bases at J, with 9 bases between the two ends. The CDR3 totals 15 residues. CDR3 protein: CASSLEDRMNTEAFF. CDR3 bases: TGTGCCAGCAGCTTAGAGGACAGAATGAACACTGAAGCTTTCTTT.

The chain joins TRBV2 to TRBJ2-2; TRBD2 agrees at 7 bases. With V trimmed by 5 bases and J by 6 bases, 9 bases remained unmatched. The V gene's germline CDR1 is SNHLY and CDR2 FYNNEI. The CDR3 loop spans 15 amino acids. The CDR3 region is CASSKASGGAGELFF. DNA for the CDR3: TGTGCCAGCAGTAAGGCTAGCGGTGGGGCCGGGGAGCTGTTTTTT.

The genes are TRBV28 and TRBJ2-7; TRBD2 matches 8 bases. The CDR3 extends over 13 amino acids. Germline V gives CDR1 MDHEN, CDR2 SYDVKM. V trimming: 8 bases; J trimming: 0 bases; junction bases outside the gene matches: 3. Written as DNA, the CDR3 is TGTGCCAGCTTAGCGGGGTCCTCCTACGAGCAGTACTTC. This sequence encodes CASLAGSSYEQYF.

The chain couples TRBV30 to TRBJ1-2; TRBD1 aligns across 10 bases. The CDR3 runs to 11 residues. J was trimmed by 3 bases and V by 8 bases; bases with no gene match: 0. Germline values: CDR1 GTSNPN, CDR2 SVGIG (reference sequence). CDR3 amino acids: CAGTGDYGYTF. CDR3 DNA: TGTGCCGGGACAGGGGACTATGGCTACACCTTC.

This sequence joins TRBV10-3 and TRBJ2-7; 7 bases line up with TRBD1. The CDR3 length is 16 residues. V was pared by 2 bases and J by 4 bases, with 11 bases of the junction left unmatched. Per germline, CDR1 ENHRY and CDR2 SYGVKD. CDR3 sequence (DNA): TGTGCCATCAGTGAGCGACAGGGTCTGAATTTATACGAGCAGTACTTC. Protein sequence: CAISERQGLNLYEQYF.